The 5 T cell receptor beta chains below come from one sample, sequenced in a study of post-analysis software for immune sequencing data. Study-level findings and limits: Five or six TRBV segments were significantly more frequent in patients than in controls. TRBV5-6, TRBV5-1 and TRBV20-1 were among these segments.

The TCR beta cDNA libraries contained unique molecular identifiers. TCRdb reprocessed the PCR reads via MiXCR and lists one record per CDR3 protein. The table has around 500,000 distinct CDR3 sequences, 34% seen once; the top ten hold less than 6%. No cognate antigen is known for these TCRs. Material for sequencing was blood. These receptors all come from a girl aged 2-17 years with multiple sclerosis.

The rearrangement links TRBV7-9 to TRBJ2-5, with TRBD1 identical over 11 bases. CDR1 SEHNR and CDR2 FQNEAQ come from the germline V gene (reference sequence). Germline trimming cut 6 bases from V and 5 bases from J; bases unmatched to any gene: 8. The CDR3 consists of 15 residues. The CDR3, as DNA: TGTGCCAGCAGAAGGACAGGGGGCGGAGGGGAGACCCAGTACTTC. Protein sequence: CASRRTGGGGETQYF.

The CDR3 reads CASSLRDRQPQHF. CDR3 bases: TGTGCCAGCAGTTTGCGGGACCGTCAGCCCCAGCATTTT. The chain joins TRBV12-3 or TRBV12-4 to TRBJ1-5; perhaps TRBD1 as D (5 bases). V gave up 3 bases and J gave up 6 bases, with 9 bases separating them. The CDR3 runs 13 residues.

This clonotype turned up a few times. The chain joins TRBV7-3 to TRBJ1-6; D is unresolved. V lost 1 base, J lost 7 bases, and 11 bases lay in between. Germline-derived CDR1 and CDR2 are SGHTA and FQGTGA. CDR3 length: 15 amino acids. The CDR3 reads CASSLIGTGNSPLHF. For the CDR3, the DNA is TGTGCCAGCAGCTTAATTGGTACGGGGAATTCACCCCTCCACTTT.

The chain combines TRBV6-6 with TRBJ2-4; either TRBD1 or TRBD2 may supply D (6 bases each). Looked up from germline, CDR1 is MNHNY and CDR2 is SVGAGI (reference sequence). Trimming pared 6 bases from V and 0 bases from J, leaving 15 bases between. There are 16 residues in the CDR3. CDR3 sequence: CASRPRGELAKNIQYF. The CDR3 region has the DNA TGTGCCAGCAGGCCTAGGGGGGAGCTAGCCAAAAACATTCAGTACTTC.

V is TRBV20-1 and J is TRBJ2-1; D is ambiguous. The V gene's germline CDR1 is DFQATT and CDR2 SNEGSKA (reference sequence). Trimming left V 3 bases short and J 10 bases short, with 13 bases between. The CDR3 extends over 12 amino acids. In DNA, the CDR3 is TGCAGTGCTAGTAGTAGGGTTGGAGAGCAGTTCTTC. Translated, it gives CSASSRVGEQFF.